The present entry profiles one T cell receptor beta chain with its context. Its target is not known. The sample originates from a study of T cell repertoires in cytomegalovirus infection. About the research overall: It can be stated that public TCR beta signatures indicated CMV infection as well as a matching HLA type.

TCRdb reprocessed the reads with MiXCR, giving one entry per CDR3 protein. The data show more than 350,000 distinct CDR3 sequences, under 40% seen once. The CDR3 has 17 residues. The V gene end was trimmed by 5 bases and the J gene end by 4 bases; junction bases not matched to a gene: 13. Study-wide findings and caveats: The ex vivo response was dominated by HLA-C-restricted CMV-specific TCR beta clonotypes. Individuals carrying CMV plus the relevant HLA were identified by cumulative frequency of public TCR beta families.

The rearrangement joins TRBV12-3 or TRBV12-4 to TRBJ1-2, with 10 bases aligning to TRBD1. The TCR sequence derives from a human donor in good health (CMV status not recorded). Some clones in this sample may be carry-over from other donors' samples. The material sequenced was PBMCs. This chain's CDR3 is CASSPRDRGVSVYGYTF. The CDR3 coding sequence is TGTGCCAGCAGTCCCCGGGACAGGGGCGTTTCAGTCTATGGCTACACCTTC.